A single sample gave rise to the 17 T cell receptor beta chains below, sequenced in a study of radiotherapy plus CTLA-4 blockade in lung cancer. Using immunoSEQ multiplex PCR, the repertoire was profiled, and TCRdb retains in-frame clones only, with some absent. Of about 50,000 clones listed, roughly 73% are singletons. Material: peripheral blood, obtained from a patient treated with radiotherapy plus ipilimumab. These receptors were obtained from a human donor with non-small cell lung cancer who had a complete response to radiotherapy plus ipilimumab.

The V and J genes are TRBV15 and TRBJ1-3; D not resolved. Germline values: CDR1 LNHNV, CDR2 YYDKDF (reference sequence). The CDR3 has 16 amino acids. V was trimmed by 0 bases and J by 4 bases, leaving 13 bases between them. The CDR3 region is CATSRDRRAGGNTIYF. DNA for the CDR3: TGTGCCACCAGCAGAGACCGGCGGGCTGGGGGAAACACCATATATTTT.

This chain links TRBV7-9 with TRBJ2-7, with D possibly being TRBD2 (6 bases). CDR3 length: 13 amino acids. Trimming shortened V by 7 bases and J by 2 bases, and 12 bases separated the two germline ends. Germline V gene data show CDR1 as SEHNR and CDR2 as FQNEAQ (reference sequence). CDR3: CASTRSGPYEQYF. The CDR3 bases are TGTGCCAGCACCCGTAGCGGACCCTACGAGCAGTACTTC. The whole variable domain, filled in from reference TRBV7-9 and TRBJ2-7, reads DTGVSQNPRHKITKRGQNVTFRCDPISEHNRLYWYRQTLGQGPEFLTYFQNEAQLEKSRLLSDRFSAERPKGSFSTLEIQRTEQGDSAMYLCASTRSGPYEQYFGPGTRLTVT.

This chain uses TRBV4-3 with TRBJ1-2; D is unresolved. Germline V gives CDR1 LGHNA, CDR2 YSLEER. The CDR3 consists of 14 residues. Trimming took 0 bases from V and 4 from J, leaving 9 bases between them. The CDR3 sequence: CASSQETELYGYTF. The CDR3 bases are TGCGCCAGCAGCCAAGAAACAGAGCTCTATGGCTACACCTTC.

V usage is TRBV7-2 and J usage is TRBJ2-5; TRBD2 aligns across 8 bases. The DNA end is a closer match to TRBJ2-7, so the J assignment may be wrong. This CDR3 has 15 amino acids. Germline V gene lookup returns CDR1 SGHTA and CDR2 FQGNSA. CDR3 residues: CASSLSGGTSYEQYF. The CDR3 DNA follows: TGTGCCAGCAGCTTAAGCGGGGGAACCTCCTACGAGCAGTACTTC.

The rearrangement joins TRBV6-5 to TRBJ2-2, with D hard to call. Trimming took off 3 bases at V and 1 base at J, with 9 bases between the two ends. Germline assignment: CDR1 MNHEY and CDR2 SVGAGI. The CDR3 has 15 amino acids. CDR3 in DNA: TGTGCCAGCAGTTATTTTCGGGTGAACACCGGGGAGCTGTTTTTT. It codes for CASSYFRVNTGELFF.

The J gene is TRBJ1-3, the V gene TRBV5-5; 9 positions match TRBD1. This CDR3 spans 13 amino acids. The V segment lost 10 bases and the J segment 2 bases; nucleotides outside the gene matches: 4. The germline V gene encodes CDR1 SGHKS and CDR2 YYEKEE (reference sequence). As DNA, the CDR3 is TGTGCCTCAAACAGGGGGCCTGGAAACACCATATATTTT. This sequence encodes CASNRGPGNTIYF.

This clone is a singleton in its sample. The DNA of the CDR3 is TGTGCCAGCAGTCCTCGTTTTGCGGGAGCGGCAGATACGCAGTATTTT. Protein sequence: CASSPRFAGAADTQYF. V gene TRBV27 combines with J gene TRBJ2-3; 7 nucleotides align to TRBD2. Per the germline V gene, CDR1 is MNHEY and CDR2 is SMNVEV (reference sequence). The CDR3 is made up of 16 amino acids. V gave up 5 bases and J gave up 4 bases; unmatched junction bases: 12.

The V and J genes are TRBV9 and TRBJ2-1, with TRBD2 identical over 8 bases. This CDR3 region has 15 residues. Losses at the gene ends were 3 bases for V and 5 bases for J; bases not matched to a gene: 7. Germline CDR1 reads SGDLS; CDR2 reads YYNGEE. CDR3 sequence reads: CASSALADLDNEQFF. CDR3 in DNA: TGTGCCAGCAGCGCACTAGCGGATTTAGACAATGAGCAGTTCTTC. Full variable domain (missing parts from reference TRBV9 and TRBJ2-1): DSGVTQTPKHLITATGQRVTLRCSPRSGDLSVYWYQQSLDQGLQFLIQYYNGEERAKGNILERFSAQQFPDLHSELNLSSLELGDSALYFCASSALADLDNEQFFGPGTRLTVL.

There are a few counts of this clone. The genes are TRBV4-3 and TRBJ1-2; tentatively, D is TRBD1 (5 bases). V lost 0 bases and J 3 bases, leaving 20 bases between the germline ends. The CDR3 covers 18 residues. Germline V gives CDR1 LGHNA, CDR2 YSLEER. CDR3 sequence: CASSQDRSALGRDYGYTF. CDR3 nucleotides: TGCGCCAGCAGCCAAGATCGGTCCGCATTGGGGCGCGACTATGGCTACACCTTC.

The V gene is TRBV15, the J gene TRBJ1-2, with D maybe TRBD1 (5 bases). Trimming shortened V by 0 bases and J by 4 bases, and 9 bases separated the two germline ends. The length of the CDR3 is 14 residues. Germline CDR1 is LNHNV and CDR2 is YYDKDF (reference sequence). The CDR3 protein is CATSRDRDSYGYTF. The DNA for the CDR3 is TGTGCCACCAGCAGAGATCGCGACAGCTATGGCTACACCTTC.

The chain couples TRBV28 to TRBJ2-4, with D possibly matching TRBD1 (6 bases). The CDR3 contains 15 residues. V lost 6 bases and J 0 bases, leaving 12 bases between the germline ends. Germline loops: CDR1 MDHEN, CDR2 SYDVKM. CDR3 residues: CASSEPGVAKNIQYF. Here the CDR3 DNA reads TGTGCCAGCAGCGAACCAGGGGTAGCCAAAAACATTCAGTACTTC.

The chain links TRBV30 to TRBJ2-2, with a tentative D call TRBD2 (6 bases). Germline CDR1 GTSNPN, CDR2 SVGIG (reference sequence). Trimming cost V 3 bases and J 4 bases, with 9 bases left between them. The CDR3 sequence is 13 residues long. This chain's CDR3 is CAWRRDFTGELFF. The CDR3 DNA reads TGTGCCTGGAGAAGGGACTTCACCGGGGAGCTGTTTTTT.

This clone turned up a few times. The chain links TRBV19 to TRBJ1-6; a weak D match, TRBD1 (6 bases). V was clipped by 5 bases and J by 6 bases, with 14 bases between them. CDR1 and CDR2 (germline): LNHDA, SQIVND (reference sequence). The CDR3 spans 15 residues. CDR3 sequence (DNA): TGTGCCAGTAGTTCCCGGGGGGGCGGTAATTCACCCCTCCACTTT. Residues: CASSSRGGGNSPLHF. Full variable domain (outside the CDR3, taken from reference TRBV19 and TRBJ1-6): DGGITQSPKYLFRKEGQNVTLSCEQNLNHDAMYWYRQDPGQGLRLIYYSQIVNDFQKGDIAEGYSVSREKKESFPLTVTSAQKNPTAFYLCASSSRGGGNSPLHFGNGTRLTVT.

The chain carries TRBV27 and TRBJ2-5; TRBD2 matches 12 bases. This CDR3 is built from 16 residues. Germline V gene lookup returns CDR1 MNHEY and CDR2 SMNVEV (reference sequence). V lost 3 bases, J lost 5 bases, and 7 bases stayed unmatched. CDR3 protein: CASSFSSGRARETQYF. CDR3 nucleotides: TGTGCCAGCAGTTTTTCTAGCGGGAGGGCTCGGGAGACCCAGTACTTC.

This chain links TRBV18 with TRBJ1-4; D unresolved. V gave up 2 bases and J gave up 10 bases, with 8 bases separating them. CDR1 KGHSH and CDR2 LQKENI come from the germline V gene. There are 12 residues in the CDR3. This chain's CDR3 is CASSPEGRKLFF. The CDR3 region has the DNA TGTGCCAGCTCACCAGAGGGCCGAAAACTGTTTTTT.

The chain employs TRBV19 and TRBJ2-5, with D perhaps TRBD1 (5 bases). With 1 base removed from V and 5 bases from J, the gap between germline ends came to 17 bases. CDR1 is LNHDA, CDR2 SQIVND, per germline (reference sequence). The CDR3 is 16 amino acids. The CDR3 bases are TGTGCCAGTAGTATAGGATCAGGGCCTTTTTTGGAGACCCAGTACTTC. Translated, it gives CASSIGSGPFLETQYF.

The V gene is TRBV5-4, the J gene TRBJ2-5; 8 nucleotides line up with TRBD1. Matching the DNA end better, TRBJ2-7 makes the J call doubtful. There are 13 residues in the CDR3. Germline-derived CDR1 and CDR2 are SGHNT and YYREEE (reference sequence). Here the CDR3 reads CASSPGQGFEQYF. In DNA form, the CDR3 reads TGTGCCAGCAGCCCCGGACAGGGTTTCGAGCAGTACTTC.